This record looks at one T cell receptor (beta chain) sequence and its context. Its specificity is not known. The data derive from a study of T cells in localized non-small cell lung cancer. Study results and caveats: The tumor had only one region sequenced, so heterogeneity remains possible. When the top 100 tumor clones were examined, a median approximately 59 of them also appeared in the adjacent lung, which was paired and uninvolved.

Sequencing used immunoSEQ multiplex PCR; TCRdb keeps in-frame clones, though not all of them. The sample records about 56,000 clones, approximately 90% being singletons. Here the sequenced sample was peripheral blood, taken before any cancer treatment. This sequence was found in a woman between 35 and 75 years old with stage I lung adenocarcinoma.

CDR3 sequence (DNA): TGTGCCAGTAGTACTGGACAGGGGGGGACCCAGTACTTC. Translated: CASSTGQGGTQYF. The V and J genes are TRBV19 and TRBJ2-5, with TRBD1 matching 10 bases. The CDR3 has 13 amino acids. V dropped 4 bases and J dropped 7; count of bases not matched to a gene: 3. Germline V gene sequence: CDR1 LNHDA, CDR2 SQIVND (reference sequence).